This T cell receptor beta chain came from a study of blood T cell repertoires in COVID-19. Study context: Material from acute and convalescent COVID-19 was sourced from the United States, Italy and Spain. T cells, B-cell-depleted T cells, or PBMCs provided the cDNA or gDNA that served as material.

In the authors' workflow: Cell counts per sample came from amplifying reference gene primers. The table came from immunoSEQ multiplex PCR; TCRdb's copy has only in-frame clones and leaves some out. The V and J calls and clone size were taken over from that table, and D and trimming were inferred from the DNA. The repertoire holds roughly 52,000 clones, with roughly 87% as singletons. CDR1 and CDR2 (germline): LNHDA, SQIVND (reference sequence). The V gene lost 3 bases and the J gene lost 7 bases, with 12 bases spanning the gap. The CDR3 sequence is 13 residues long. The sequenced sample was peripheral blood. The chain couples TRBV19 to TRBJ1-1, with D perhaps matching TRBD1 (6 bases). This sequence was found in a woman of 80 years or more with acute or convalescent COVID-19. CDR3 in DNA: TGTGCCAGTAGTATTTACCGGGACAATGAAGCTTTCTTT. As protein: CASSIYRDNEAFF.